One sample yielded the 19 T cell receptor beta chains listed below, sequenced in a study of blood T cell repertoires in COVID-19. TCRdb keeps only in-frame clones here, not all; method: immunoSEQ multiplex PCR. The sample holds about 20,000 clones, 80% to 90% seen once. Sequenced sample: peripheral blood. Source of these receptors: a human donor with active COVID-19. The donor label of this sample is uncertain.

This chain connects TRBV6-1 to TRBJ1-4; D gene uncertain. The CDR3 is 17 residues long. The germline V gene encodes CDR1 MNHNS and CDR2 SASEGT. Trimming took off 0 bases at V and 4 bases at J, with 15 bases between the two ends. The CDR3 bases are TGTGCCAGCAGTGAAGCCCCGTGGAGGCTGGGTAATGAAAAACTGTTTTTT. Residues: CASSEAPWRLGNEKLFF.

The chain joins TRBV4-2 to TRBJ2-2; TRBD2 agrees at 7 bases. Germline V gene data show CDR1 as LGHNA and CDR2 as YNFKEQ. V trimming: 3 bases; J trimming: 2 bases; junction bases outside the gene matches: 9. The length of the CDR3 is 17 residues. CDR3 coding DNA: TGTGCCAGCAGCCACGATGGGGCTAGCGGAAACACCGGGGAGCTGTTTTTT. It yields the protein CASSHDGASGNTGELFF.

The CDR3 protein is CASRSFMSGTFYNEQFF. The CDR3 nucleotides are TGTGCCAGCAGGAGCTTTATGTCAGGGACTTTCTACAATGAGCAGTTCTTC. The chain joins TRBV27 to TRBJ2-1, with D tentatively TRBD2 (6 bases). V gave up 6 bases and J gave up 3 bases, with 21 bases separating them. The CDR3 is 17 residues long. CDR1 is MNHEY, CDR2 SMNVEV, per germline (reference sequence).

The CDR3 nucleotides are TGTGCCAGCTCACCAAGACAGAGTATAGCGAACACCGGGGAGCTGTTTTTT. Its protein product is CASSPRQSIANTGELFF. The rearrangement uses TRBV18 and TRBJ2-2; D is possibly TRBD1 (5 bases). Germline V gene data show CDR1 as KGHSH and CDR2 as LQKENI. This CDR3 comprises 17 residues. V dropped 2 bases and J dropped 0 bases, with 13 bases sitting between them. Combining the CDR3 with reference TRBV18 and TRBJ2-2 gives the whole variable domain NAGVMQNPRHLVRRRGQEARLRCSPMKGHSHVYWYRQLPEEGLKFMVYLQKENIIDESGMPKERFSAEFPKEGPSILRIQQVVRGDSAAYFCASSPRQSIANTGELFFGEGSRLTVL.

This chain joins TRBV11-3 and TRBJ2-6; 11 bases align to TRBD1. Trimming at V came to 3 bases and at J to 2 bases, leaving 3 bases not matched to a gene. The germline gives CDR1 SGHNT, CDR2 YENEEA. The CDR3 consists of 17 residues. The CDR3 sequence: CASSFGTGGTGANVLTF. The DNA for the CDR3 is TGTGCCAGCAGCTTCGGGACAGGGGGGACTGGGGCCAACGTCCTGACTTTC.

This rearrangement joins TRBV4-2 to TRBJ2-5; 11 bases are shared with TRBD2. Germline V gene lookup returns CDR1 LGHNA and CDR2 YNFKEQ. J was trimmed by 7 bases and V by 1 base; bases with no gene match: 5. This CDR3 spans 15 amino acids. The CDR3 region is CASSQVAGGPGTQYF. CDR3 sequence (DNA): TGTGCCAGCAGCCAAGTAGCGGGGGGGCCGGGGACCCAGTACTTC.

The chain uses TRBV7-9 and TRBJ1-1; weak D call: TRBD1 (6 bases). The CDR3 totals 14 residues. Germline-derived CDR1 and CDR2 are SEHNR and FQNEAQ (reference sequence). V was trimmed by 11 bases and J by 0 bases, leaving 16 bases between them. The chain's CDR3 is CAYAPTGLNTEAFF. The CDR3 DNA follows: TGTGCCTACGCCCCCACAGGGCTGAACACTGAAGCTTTCTTT.

The rearrangement uses TRBV5-5 and TRBJ1-2, with 8 positions matching TRBD1. Trimming at V came to 3 bases and at J to 1 base, leaving 5 bases not matched to a gene. CDR3 length: 15 amino acids. Looked up from germline, CDR1 is SGHKS and CDR2 is YYEKEE (reference sequence). CDR3 sequence (DNA): TGTGCCAGCAGCTGGGACAGGCCATTTAACTATGGCTACACCTTC. It translates to CASSWDRPFNYGYTF.

The chain employs TRBV10-3 and TRBJ2-7, with D hard to call. Germline CDR1 reads ENHRY; CDR2 reads SYGVKD. The CDR3 spans 11 residues. The V end was cut by 3 bases, the J end by 3 bases, with 3 bases between. For the CDR3, the DNA is TGTGCCATCAGTGAATACTACGAGCAGTACTTC. This sequence encodes CAISEYYEQYF.

This chain uses TRBV23-1 with TRBJ2-5; 7 bases are shared with TRBD1. TRBV23-1 is noted as an ORF with a role that remains uncertain. V dropped 2 bases and J dropped 5; count of bases not matched to a gene: 5. The CDR3 runs to 14 residues. For the CDR3, the DNA is TGCGCCAGCAGTCAACCCGACAGGGTGGAGACCCAGTACTTC. This translates into CASSQPDRVETQYF.

Points on this clone: The junction does not match germline at one end; this may be a read error. J is TRBJ2-7 and V is TRBV14; TRBD2 aligns across 7 bases. The CDR3 length is 13 residues. Germline V gives CDR1 SGHDN, CDR2 FVKESK. CDR3 protein: CASSQVGLLEHYF. In DNA form, the CDR3 reads TGTGCCAGCAGCCAAGTGGGACTATTGGAGCATTACTTC.

The chain recombines TRBV5-1 with TRBJ1-2, with TRBD1 as a possible D gene (5 bases). The V gene's germline CDR1 is SGHRS and CDR2 YFSETQ. Trimming shortened V by 0 bases and J by 2 bases, and 11 bases separated the two germline ends. The CDR3 spans 15 residues. The CDR3 sequence is CASSLAIGGNYGYTF. CDR3 DNA sequence: TGCGCCAGCAGCTTGGCCATCGGGGGGAACTATGGCTACACCTTC.

A remark on this clone: An end of the junction differs from the germline gene, which may be a read error. As DNA, the CDR3 is TGTGCTAGCAGCTTATTGGGCAGGGGATCGGTGAGGGTCTACGAGCAGTACTTC. This encodes CASSLLGRGSVRVYEQYF. V gene TRBV7-7 combines with J gene TRBJ2-7, with D possibly matching TRBD1 (6 bases). From germline, CDR1 is SSHAT and CDR2 FNYEAQ (reference sequence). The CDR3 is made up of 18 amino acids.

V and J are TRBV19 and TRBJ2-1, with D possibly being TRBD2 (6 bases). The length of the CDR3 is 13 residues. The germline V gene has CDR1 LNHDA and CDR2 SQIVND (reference sequence). V lost 6 bases, J lost 10 bases, and 16 bases lay in between. CDR3 region: CASSLLDYQEQFF. DNA for the CDR3: TGTGCCAGTAGCCTGTTGGACTACCAGGAGCAGTTCTTC. Drawing the rest from reference TRBV19 and TRBJ2-1, the complete variable domain is DGGITQSPKYLFRKEGQNVTLSCEQNLNHDAMYWYRQDPGQGLRLIYYSQIVNDFQKGDIAEGYSVSREKKESFPLTVTSAQKNPTAFYLCASSLLDYQEQFFGPGTRLTVL.

The chain is built from TRBV18 and TRBJ2-5; TRBD2 matches at 11 bases. The germline CDR1 and CDR2 sequences are KGHSH and LQKENI. Losses at the gene ends were 0 bases for V and 5 bases for J; bases not matched to a gene: 2. This CDR3 contains 15 residues. The CDR3, as DNA: TGTGCCAGCTCACCACCGACTAGCGGGGATGAGACCCAGTACTTC. It yields the protein CASSPPTSGDETQYF.

This clone was recorded once. This chain uses TRBV5-1 with TRBJ2-2; TRBD1 matches 9 bases. Germline V CDR1 and CDR2: SGHRS, YFSETQ. The CDR3 runs 16 residues. V lost 4 bases, J lost 3 bases, and 7 bases stayed unmatched. The CDR3 protein is CASSHTGQGYTGELFF. CDR3 nucleotide sequence: TGCGCCAGCAGCCATACGGGACAGGGATACACCGGGGAGCTGTTTTTT.

The V gene is TRBV18, the J gene TRBJ1-1; TRBD1 agrees at 8 bases. The CDR3 totals 15 residues. Per germline, CDR1 KGHSH and CDR2 LQKENI. The ends lost 3 bases at V and 8 bases at J; junction bases unmatched: 11. This CDR3 reads CASSPGVTGGNEAFF. CDR3 in DNA: TGTGCCAGCTCACCGGGAGTCACAGGGGGTAACGAAGCTTTCTTT.

CDR3 sequence: CASSGGTGVQETQYF. As DNA, the CDR3 is TGTGCCAGCAGCGGCGGGACAGGGGTTCAAGAGACCCAGTACTTC. The chain carries TRBV11-1 and TRBJ2-5; 10 nucleotides align to TRBD1. The junction had 5 bases not matched to a gene; V was cut back by 5 bases and J by 2 bases. CDR1 and CDR2 (germline): SGHAT, FQDESV (reference sequence). The CDR3 extends over 15 amino acids.

The chain couples TRBV7-8 to TRBJ1-5; 9 nucleotides align to TRBD1. The V segment lost 4 bases and the J segment 7 bases; nucleotides outside the gene matches: 11. CDR1 and CDR2 (germline): SGHVS, FQNEAQ. The CDR3 loop spans 16 amino acids. CDR3 sequence: CASSSAGTGGGQPQHF. The CDR3 bases are TGTGCCAGCAGCTCAGCGGGTACAGGGGGCGGACAGCCCCAGCATTTT.